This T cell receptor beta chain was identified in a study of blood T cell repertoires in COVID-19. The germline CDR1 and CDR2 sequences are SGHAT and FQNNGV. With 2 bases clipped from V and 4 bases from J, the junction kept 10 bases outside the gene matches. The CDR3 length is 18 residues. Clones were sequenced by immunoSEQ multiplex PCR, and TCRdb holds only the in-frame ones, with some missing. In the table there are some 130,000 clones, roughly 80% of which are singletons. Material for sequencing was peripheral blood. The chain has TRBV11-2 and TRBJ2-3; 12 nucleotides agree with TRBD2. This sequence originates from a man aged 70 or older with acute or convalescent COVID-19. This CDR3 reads CASSLFGPSGGAADTQYF. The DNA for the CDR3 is TGTGCCAGCAGCTTATTCGGGCCTAGCGGGGGGGCAGCAGATACGCAGTATTTT.